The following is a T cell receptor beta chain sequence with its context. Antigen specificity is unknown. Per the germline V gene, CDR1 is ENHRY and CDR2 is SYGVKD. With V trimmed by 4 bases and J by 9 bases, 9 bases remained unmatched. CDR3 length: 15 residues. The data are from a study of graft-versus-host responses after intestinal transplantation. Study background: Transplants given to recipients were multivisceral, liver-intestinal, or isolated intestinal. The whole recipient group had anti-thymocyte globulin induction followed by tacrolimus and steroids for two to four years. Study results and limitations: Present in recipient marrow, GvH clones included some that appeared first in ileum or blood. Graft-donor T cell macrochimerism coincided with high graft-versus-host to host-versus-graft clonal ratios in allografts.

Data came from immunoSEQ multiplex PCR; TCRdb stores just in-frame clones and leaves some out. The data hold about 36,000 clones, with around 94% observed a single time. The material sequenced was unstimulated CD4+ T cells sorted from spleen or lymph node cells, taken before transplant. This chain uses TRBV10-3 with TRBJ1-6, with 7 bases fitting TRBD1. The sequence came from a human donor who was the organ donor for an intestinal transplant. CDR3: CAISGTGQLTSPLHF. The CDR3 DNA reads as TGTGCCATCAGTGGGACGGGACAGCTCACTTCACCCCTCCACTTT.